This T cell receptor beta chain is drawn from a study of cytomegalovirus exposure and HLA in healthy donors. The study, taken as a whole, reports: The investigators catalogued some 160 TCR beta chains as cytomegalovirus-associated.

Researchers ran the PCR with 60 Vbeta and 13 Jbeta primers. TCRdb's copy holds only in-frame clones and misses some; the assay was immunoSEQ multiplex PCR. The sample contains roughly 100,000 clones, about two thirds of which appear only once. The CDR3 totals 15 residues. Germline lookup yields CDR1 LGHNA and CDR2 YSLEER. V gave up 0 bases and J gave up 4 bases, with 12 bases separating them. As to this clone: Its matching antigen is unknown.

The chain carries TRBV4-3 and TRBJ1-2; TRBD1 is a possible D gene (5 bases). The sequence was obtained from a boy between 10 and 17 years old in good health and CMV-seronegative. The source material was PBMCs. CDR3 coding DNA: TGCGCCAGCAGCCAAGATCAGGGAGGCTCCTATGGCTACACCTTC. Its protein is CASSQDQGGSYGYTF.